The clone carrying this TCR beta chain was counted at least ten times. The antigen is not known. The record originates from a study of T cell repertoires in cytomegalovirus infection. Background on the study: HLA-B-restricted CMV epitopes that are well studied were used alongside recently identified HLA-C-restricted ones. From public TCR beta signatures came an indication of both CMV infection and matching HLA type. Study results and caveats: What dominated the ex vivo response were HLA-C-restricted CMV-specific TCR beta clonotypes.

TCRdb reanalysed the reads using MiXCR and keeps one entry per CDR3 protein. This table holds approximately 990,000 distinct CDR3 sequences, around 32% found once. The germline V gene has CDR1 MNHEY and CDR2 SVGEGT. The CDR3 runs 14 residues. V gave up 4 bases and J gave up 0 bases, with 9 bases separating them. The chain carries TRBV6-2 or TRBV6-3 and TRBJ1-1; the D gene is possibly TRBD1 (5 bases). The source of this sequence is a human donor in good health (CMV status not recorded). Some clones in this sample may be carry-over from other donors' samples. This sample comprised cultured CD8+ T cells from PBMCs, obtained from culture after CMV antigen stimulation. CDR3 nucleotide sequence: TGTGCCAGCAGTTGGGACGGGATGAACACTGAAGCTTTCTTT. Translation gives CASSWDGMNTEAFF.